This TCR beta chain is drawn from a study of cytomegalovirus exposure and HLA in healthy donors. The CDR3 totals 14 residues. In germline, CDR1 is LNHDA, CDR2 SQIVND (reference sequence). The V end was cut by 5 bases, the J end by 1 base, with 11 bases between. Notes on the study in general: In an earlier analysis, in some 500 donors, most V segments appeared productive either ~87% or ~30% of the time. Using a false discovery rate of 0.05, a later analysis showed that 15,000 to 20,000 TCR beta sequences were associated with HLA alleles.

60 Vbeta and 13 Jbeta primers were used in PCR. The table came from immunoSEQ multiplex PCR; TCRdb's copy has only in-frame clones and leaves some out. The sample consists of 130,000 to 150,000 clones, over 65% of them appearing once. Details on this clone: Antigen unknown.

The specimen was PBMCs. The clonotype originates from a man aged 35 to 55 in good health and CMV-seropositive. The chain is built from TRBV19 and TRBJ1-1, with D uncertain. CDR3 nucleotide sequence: TGTGCCAGTAGTCCAGGTCTTTCGAACACTGAAGCTTTCTTT. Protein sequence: CASSPGLSNTEAFF. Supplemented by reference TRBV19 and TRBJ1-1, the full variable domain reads DGGITQSPKYLFRKEGQNVTLSCEQNLNHDAMYWYRQDPGQGLRLIYYSQIVNDFQKGDIAEGYSVSREKKESFPLTVTSAQKNPTAFYLCASSPGLSNTEAFFGQGTRLTVV.